The 26 T cell receptor beta chains below were found in one sample sequenced in a study of shared clonotypes between healthy human individuals. Some clones are missing from TCRdb's copy, which holds only in-frame ones; the method was immunoSEQ multiplex PCR. The table includes about 92,000 clones, 68% detected once. Sequences were obtained from memory CD8+ T cells sorted from blood. Subset denoted: CD45RO+ cells pooled with CCR7-negative TemRA cells. The receptor set was obtained from a man in his thirties or forties in good health.

CDR3 coding DNA: TGTGCCAGCAGCCAGGGACTAGCGGGATCGAACACCGGGGAGCTGTTTTTT. Translation gives CASSQGLAGSNTGELFF. The chain recombines TRBV4-2 with TRBJ2-2; 13 bases match TRBD2. Trimming took 3 bases from V and 0 from J; bases not matched to a gene: 1. The germline V gene has CDR1 LGHNA and CDR2 YNFKEQ. CDR3 length: 17 amino acids.

CDR3 amino acids: CASSVSGQPTPYEQYF. CDR3 nucleotides: TGTGCCAGCAGTGTGTCGGGTCAACCTACCCCCTACGAGCAGTACTTC. The chain has TRBV6-1 and TRBJ2-7; D unclear. This CDR3 comprises 16 residues. The V end was cut by 4 bases, the J end by 2 bases, with 18 bases between. Germline CDR1 and CDR2: MNHNS and SASEGT.

The rearrangement links TRBV6-6 to TRBJ2-7; D is ambiguous. Trimming shortened V by 10 bases and J by 3 bases, and 10 bases separated the two germline ends. This CDR3 region has 11 residues. Germline CDR1 and CDR2: MNHNY and SVGAGI (reference sequence). This CDR3 is CAIGGYYEQYF. The CDR3 DNA reads TGTGCCATAGGCGGATACTACGAGCAGTACTTC.

The chain combines TRBV13 with TRBJ2-7; 7 nucleotides line up with TRBD1. CDR3 length equals 14 residues. Germline loops: CDR1 PRHDT, CDR2 FYEKMQ (reference sequence). Trimming removed 5 bases from V and 1 base from J; junction bases left unmatched: 5. In DNA form, the CDR3 reads TGTGCCAGCAGCCCACGGGACAGTTCCTACGAGCAGTACTTC. It encodes CASSPRDSSYEQYF.

The chain has TRBV5-1 and TRBJ1-2; TRBD1 matches at 10 bases. V shed 0 bases and J 3 bases; nucleotides not matched to a gene: 5. This CDR3 has 16 residues. Looked up from germline, CDR1 is SGHRS and CDR2 is YFSETQ. The CDR3 region has the DNA TGCGCCAGCAGCTTGGGACGCGGGACAGGGGACTATGGCTACACCTTC. This encodes CASSLGRGTGDYGYTF.

By proportion, this clone is large (0.1 to 1%). The genes are TRBV28 and TRBJ2-7; no clear D. Germline CDR1 reads MDHEN; CDR2 reads SYDVKM. The CDR3 consists of 14 residues. Trimming left V 1 base short and J 0 bases short, with 7 bases between. CDR3 loop: CASSLLAVSYEQYF. The CDR3 DNA is TGTGCCAGCAGTTTATTGGCGGTCTCCTACGAGCAGTACTTC. The complete variable domain, with remaining parts taken from reference TRBV28 and TRBJ2-7, reads DVKVTQSSRYLVKRTGEKVFLECVQDMDHENMFWYRQDPGLGLRLIYFSYDVKMKEKGDIPEGYSVSREKKERFSLILESASTNQTSMYLCASSLLAVSYEQYFGPGTRLTVT.

This clone was observed many times. This chain links TRBV11-2 with TRBJ1-1, with unresolved D. Trimming cost V 5 bases and J 1 base, with 8 bases left between them. Per the germline V gene, CDR1 is SGHAT and CDR2 is FQNNGV. This CDR3 has 13 amino acids. CDR3 loop: CASSLIRNTEAFF. For the CDR3, the DNA is TGTGCCAGCAGCCTCATTAGGAACACTGAAGCTTTCTTT.

This sequence joins TRBV10-2 and TRBJ2-7; a possible D gene is TRBD2 (5 bases). V lost 4 bases and J 2 bases, leaving 9 bases between the germline ends. Germline CDR1 and CDR2: WSHSY and SAAADI. The CDR3 extends over 13 amino acids. The CDR3 region has the DNA TGCGCCAGCAGTGCCCTAGCAGCCTACGAGCAGTACTTC. It translates to CASSALAAYEQYF.

J is TRBJ2-4 and V is TRBV5-6, with D perhaps TRBD2 (5 bases). V was shortened by 2 bases and J by 6 bases, with 15 bases between the two germline ends. This CDR3 contains 15 residues. Germline V gene lookup returns CDR1 SGHDT and CDR2 YYEEEE. CDR3 loop: CASSLSQLGRNIQYF. CDR3 bases: TGTGCCAGCAGCTTAAGTCAATTAGGGAGAAACATTCAGTACTTC.

This clone was counted at least ten times. CDR3 sequence reads: CASSHGGFGQPQHF. Written as DNA, the CDR3 is TGTGCCAGCAGCCACGGGGGGTTTGGACAGCCCCAGCATTTT. The V gene is TRBV7-9, the J gene TRBJ1-5; maybe TRBD1 (5 bases). The CDR3 is 14 residues long. Germline V lookup: CDR1 SEHNR, CDR2 FQNEAQ (reference sequence). V lost 5 bases and J 7 bases, leaving 15 bases between the germline ends.

The chain recombines TRBV27 with TRBJ2-1; the D call may be TRBD1 or TRBD2 (6 bases each). Germline loops: CDR1 MNHEY, CDR2 SMNVEV (reference sequence). This CDR3 is built from 17 residues. The V and J ends lost 8 bases and 4 bases respectively, with 24 bases between them. This CDR3 is CASGPGERGGKYNEQFF. The CDR3 DNA sequence: TGTGCCAGCGGGCCGGGAGAACGAGGGGGAAAATACAATGAGCAGTTCTTC.

This clone has only a few counts. The chain has TRBV6-4 and TRBJ2-1; possible D gene TRBD1, 6 bases. CDR1 MRHNA and CDR2 SNTAGT come from the germline V gene. The ends were cut back, 2 bases at V and 0 bases at J, with 8 bases in the middle. The CDR3 runs 15 residues. Here the CDR3 reads CASSDTGSSYNEQFF. CDR3 bases: TGTGCCAGCAGTGACACAGGGAGCTCCTACAATGAGCAGTTCTTC.

V and J are TRBV18 and TRBJ1-1, with 9 bases fitting TRBD1. This CDR3 region has 15 residues. Trimming took 5 bases from V and 4 from J; bases not matched to a gene: 8. Germline CDR1 is KGHSH and CDR2 is LQKENI. The CDR3: CASSRSGTGTTEAFF. The CDR3, as DNA: TGTGCCAGCTCAAGATCCGGGACAGGGACCACTGAAGCTTTCTTT.

This clone was detected a few times. The genes are TRBV5-6 and TRBJ2-3, with 7 bases that match TRBD2. Germline V CDR1 and CDR2: SGHDT, YYEEEE. The CDR3 is 17 amino acids. V gave up 0 bases and J gave up 4 bases; unmatched junction bases: 11. The CDR3 spells CASSLAYGGREADTQYF. The CDR3 DNA reads as TGTGCCAGCAGCTTGGCTTATGGCGGGAGAGAGGCAGATACGCAGTATTTT.

With respect to this clone: At one end, the junction sequence differs from germline, possibly due to a read error. The genes are TRBV11-2 and TRBJ2-1, with TRBD2 identical over 9 bases. Germline CDR1 reads SGHAT; CDR2 reads FQNNGV. This CDR3 contains 19 residues. The CDR3 region has the DNA TGTGCCAGCAGCTTCCCCACTTTCCCCGGGACTAGCTCCTCCAATGAGCAGTTCTTC. Translated: CASSFPTFPGTSSSNEQFF.

The chain recombines TRBV7-9 with TRBJ2-7; D is possibly TRBD2 (6 bases). Trimming removed 2 bases at V and 6 bases at J, with 14 bases between. This CDR3 region has 14 residues. Germline loops: CDR1 SEHNR, CDR2 FQNEAQ (reference sequence). CDR3 loop: CASSLPSVPSEQYF. The CDR3 DNA reads TGTGCCAGCAGCTTACCTAGCGTACCATCCGAGCAGTACTTC.

The V gene is TRBV29-1, the J gene TRBJ1-4, with D perhaps matching TRBD1 (5 bases). Per germline, CDR1 SQVTM and CDR2 ANQGSEA. Between the trimmed V and J ends, which lost 4 bases and 7 bases, there was a span of 13 bases. The CDR3 totals 13 residues. The CDR3 sequence: CSVGWGGGEKLFF. Written as DNA, the CDR3 is TGCAGCGTTGGGTGGGGCGGTGGTGAAAAACTGTTTTTT.

The rearrangement links TRBV29-1 to TRBJ2-1, with 9 positions matching TRBD2. The CDR3 is 13 residues long. Germline CDR1 SQVTM, CDR2 ANQGSEA. V gave up 3 bases and J gave up 6 bases; unmatched junction bases: 3. CDR3 amino acids: CSVDAGGVNEQFF. The CDR3, as DNA: TGCAGCGTTGACGCGGGGGGGGTCAATGAGCAGTTCTTC.

The J gene is TRBJ2-5, the V gene TRBV5-4; TRBD2 agrees at 9 bases. The CDR3 covers 17 residues. CDR1 is SGHNT and CDR2 is YYREEE in the germline V gene (reference sequence). The V and J ends lost 0 bases and 6 bases, in that order; junction bases with no gene match: 12. The CDR3 loop is CASSLGGLARTVKTQYF. In nucleotides, the CDR3 is TGTGCCAGCAGCTTGGGAGGACTAGCGAGAACGGTAAAGACCCAGTACTTC.

The chain recombines TRBV7-9 with TRBJ2-7; possibly TRBD2 for D (6 bases). There are 15 residues in the CDR3. Germline CDR1 is SEHNR and CDR2 is FQNEAQ (reference sequence). With 6 bases removed from V and 7 bases from J, the gap between germline ends came to 22 bases. As DNA, the CDR3 is TGTGCCAGCAGTCCAAGGGGAGGTGGGTCTCGGGAGCAGTACTTC. This sequence encodes CASSPRGGGSREQYF.

A remark on this clone: A much larger clone differs from this one at a single base, so this may be a read error. Other DNA sequences of this sample code for an identical CDR3. This chain joins TRBV4-3 and TRBJ1-5; weak D call: TRBD1 (5 bases). Trimming took off 0 bases at V and 1 base at J, with 7 bases between the two ends. CDR1 is LGHNA and CDR2 is YSLEER in the germline V gene. The CDR3 has 15 residues. This CDR3 reads CASSQDQGSNQPQHF. The CDR3 DNA reads TGCGCCAGCAGCCAAGATCAGGGCAGCAATCAGCCCCAGCATTTT.

This clone was observed once. This sequence joins TRBV6-5 and TRBJ2-6; D is possibly TRBD2 (5 bases). The germline V gene has CDR1 MNHEY and CDR2 SVGAGI. The CDR3 spans 14 residues. Trimming took off 5 bases at V and 4 bases at J, with 9 bases between the two ends. CDR3: CASSEGAGANVLTF. The CDR3 DNA reads as TGTGCCAGCAGTGAGGGCGCCGGGGCCAACGTCCTGACTTTC.

The chain carries TRBV28 and TRBJ2-1; D not resolved. The V end lost 5 bases, the J end lost 8 bases, and 7 bases lay between the germline ends. The CDR3 extends over 11 amino acids. The germline CDR1 and CDR2 sequences are MDHEN and SYDVKM. CDR3 nucleotides: TGTGCCAGCAGTCACAACTATGAGCAGTTCTTC. Amino acids: CASSHNYEQFF. Together with reference TRBV28 and TRBJ2-1, the CDR3 gives the full variable domain: DVKVTQSSRYLVKRTGEKVFLECVQDMDHENMFWYRQDPGLGLRLIYFSYDVKMKEKGDIPEGYSVSREKKERFSLILESASTNQTSMYLCASSHNYEQFFGPGTRLTVL.

V usage is TRBV4-1 and J usage is TRBJ2-6; D is unclear. The CDR3 loop spans 17 amino acids. Per germline, CDR1 MGHRA and CDR2 YSYEKL. With 0 bases removed from V and 0 bases from J, the gap between germline ends came to 9 bases. The CDR3 region is CASSQEDTSSGANVLTF. The CDR3 nucleotides are TGCGCCAGCAGCCAAGAAGACACGAGCTCTGGGGCCAACGTCCTGACTTTC.

The chain carries TRBV28 and TRBJ1-2; possibly TRBD1 for D (5 bases). CDR3 size: 16 residues. V gave up 5 bases and J gave up 4 bases, with 20 bases separating them. The germline V gene encodes CDR1 MDHEN and CDR2 SYDVKM. The CDR3 DNA is TGTGCCAGCAGTGTCAAGGGGCTTATCCCTTTCTATGGCTACACCTTC. Its protein is CASSVKGLIPFYGYTF.

This clone was observed once. CDR3 DNA: TGTGCCAGCGGTTTCATGAACACTGAAGCTTTCTTT. Translated: CASGFMNTEAFF. The chain carries TRBV6-6 and TRBJ1-1; no clear D gene. The germline gives CDR1 MNHNY, CDR2 SVGAGI (reference sequence). There are 12 residues in the CDR3. Trimming took 8 bases from V and 0 from J, leaving 7 bases between them.